This T cell receptor (beta chain) originates from a study of shared clonotypes between healthy human individuals. Study context: Three plates were used per donor for CD4 naive, three for CD4 memory, two for CD8 naive and one for CD8 memory.

Study donors comprised healthy, HIV-negative adults devoid of recent acute infection or vaccination. Within Nashville, Tennessee resided all donors, each a Caucasian adult. Repertoires were generated with immunoSEQ multiplex PCR, while TCRdb's copy carries only in-frame clones and drops some. The data hold some 2,400,000 clones, with about 94% observed a single time. The V and J ends lost 2 bases and 4 bases respectively, with 9 bases between them. CDR3 length equals 14 residues. Germline CDR1 is SGDLS and CDR2 is YYNGEE. The receptor's source is a man aged 18 to 30 in good health. J is TRBJ1-4 and V is TRBV9; D unclear. The specimen sequenced was naive CD4+ T cells sorted from blood. Subset specified: CD45RA+ positively selected. The CDR3 loop reads CASSVSGSNEKLFF. CDR3 bases: TGTGCCAGCAGCGTTTCTGGGAGTAATGAAAAACTGTTTTTT.